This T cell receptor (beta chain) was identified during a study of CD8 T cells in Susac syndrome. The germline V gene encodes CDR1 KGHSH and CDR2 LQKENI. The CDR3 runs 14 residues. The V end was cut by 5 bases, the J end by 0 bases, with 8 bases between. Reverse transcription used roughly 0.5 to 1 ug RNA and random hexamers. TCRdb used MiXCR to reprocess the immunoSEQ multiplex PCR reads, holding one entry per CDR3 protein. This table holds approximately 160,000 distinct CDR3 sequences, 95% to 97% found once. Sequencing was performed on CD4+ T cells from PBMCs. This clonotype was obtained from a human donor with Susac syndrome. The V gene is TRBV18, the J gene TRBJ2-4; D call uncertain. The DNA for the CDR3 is TGTGCCAGCTCAGTCAGTCTAGCCAAAAACATTCAGTACTTC. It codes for CASSVSLAKNIQYF.